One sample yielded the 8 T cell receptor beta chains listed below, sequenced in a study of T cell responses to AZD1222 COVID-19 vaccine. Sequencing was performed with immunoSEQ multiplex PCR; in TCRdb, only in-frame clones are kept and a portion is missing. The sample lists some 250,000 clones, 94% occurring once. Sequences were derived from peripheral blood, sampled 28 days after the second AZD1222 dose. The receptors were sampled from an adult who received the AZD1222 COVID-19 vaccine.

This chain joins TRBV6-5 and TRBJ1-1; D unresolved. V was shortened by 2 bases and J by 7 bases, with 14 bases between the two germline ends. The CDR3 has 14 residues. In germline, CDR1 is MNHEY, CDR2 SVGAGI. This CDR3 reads CASSYGRLPYEAFF. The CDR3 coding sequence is TGTGCCAGCAGTTACGGGAGGCTGCCCTATGAAGCTTTCTTT.

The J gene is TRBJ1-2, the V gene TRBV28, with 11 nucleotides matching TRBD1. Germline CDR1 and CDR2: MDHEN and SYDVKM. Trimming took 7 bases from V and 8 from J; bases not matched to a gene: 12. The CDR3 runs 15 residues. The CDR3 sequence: CASTPVGQGARGYTF. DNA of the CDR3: TGTGCCAGCACCCCAGTTGGACAGGGGGCAAGGGGCTACACCTTC.

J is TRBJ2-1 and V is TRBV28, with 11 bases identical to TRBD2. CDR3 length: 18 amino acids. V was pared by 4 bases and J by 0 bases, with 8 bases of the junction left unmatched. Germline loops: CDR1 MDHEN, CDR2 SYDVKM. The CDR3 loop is CASSSGTSGRRSYNEQFF. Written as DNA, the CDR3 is TGTGCCAGCAGTTCCGGGACTAGCGGACGTCGCTCCTACAATGAGCAGTTCTTC.

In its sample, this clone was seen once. As DNA, the CDR3 is TGTGCCAGCAGCCAACTAGGCGGGGAAAATACAGATACGCAGTATTTT. This codes for CASSQLGGENTDTQYF. The rearrangement uses TRBV28 and TRBJ2-3; tentatively, D is TRBD2 (6 bases). Trimming removed 6 bases at V and 3 bases at J, with 19 bases between. Germline loops: CDR1 MDHEN, CDR2 SYDVKM. The CDR3 runs to 16 residues. Drawing the rest from reference TRBV28 and TRBJ2-3, the complete variable domain is DVKVTQSSRYLVKRTGEKVFLECVQDMDHENMFWYRQDPGLGLRLIYFSYDVKMKEKGDIPEGYSVSREKKERFSLILESASTNQTSMYLCASSQLGGENTDTQYFGPGTRLTVL.

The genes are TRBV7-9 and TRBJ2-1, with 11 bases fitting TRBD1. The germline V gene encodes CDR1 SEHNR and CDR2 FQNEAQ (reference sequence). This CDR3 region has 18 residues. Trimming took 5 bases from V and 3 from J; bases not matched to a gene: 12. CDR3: CASSPKVSGTGGYNEQFF. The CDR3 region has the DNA TGTGCCAGCAGCCCCAAGGTTTCCGGGACAGGGGGCTACAATGAGCAGTTCTTC.

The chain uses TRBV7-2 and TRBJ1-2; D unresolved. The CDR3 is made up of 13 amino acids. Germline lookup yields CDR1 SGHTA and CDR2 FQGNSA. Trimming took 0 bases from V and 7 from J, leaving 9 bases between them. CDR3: CASSLATASGYTF. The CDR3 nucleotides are TGTGCCAGCAGCTTAGCCACAGCTTCTGGCTACACCTTC.

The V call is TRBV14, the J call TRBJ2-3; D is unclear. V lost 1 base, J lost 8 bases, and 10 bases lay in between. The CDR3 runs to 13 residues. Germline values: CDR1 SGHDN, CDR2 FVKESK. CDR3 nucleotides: TGTGCCAGCAGCCAAGCCCGACGAGGTACGCAGTATTTT. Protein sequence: CASSQARRGTQYF.

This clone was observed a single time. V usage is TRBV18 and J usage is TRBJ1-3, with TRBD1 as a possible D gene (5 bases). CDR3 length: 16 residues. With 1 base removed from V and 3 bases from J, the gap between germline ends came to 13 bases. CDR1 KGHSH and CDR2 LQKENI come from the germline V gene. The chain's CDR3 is CASSPQRGTGGNTIYF. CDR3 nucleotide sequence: TGTGCCAGCTCACCACAGAGGGGAACTGGTGGAAACACCATATATTTT.